The 2 T cell receptor beta chains below come from one sample, sequenced in a study of T cells in women clearing cervical HPV infection. Using immunoSEQ multiplex PCR, the repertoire was profiled, and TCRdb retains in-frame clones only, with some absent. The specimen's table records about 23,000 clones. Sequencing was carried out using blood buffy coat. The receptors derive from a woman between 18 and 75 years old with a cervical HPV16 infection that either progressed to CIN3+ or cleared (not recorded which).

In regard to this clone: The CDR3 end falls 3 residues outside the read, so it is completed with the germline J gene. The chain links TRBV7-9 to TRBJ2-3, with 7 bases aligning to TRBD1. Per the germline V gene, CDR1 is SEHNR and CDR2 is FQNEAQ (reference sequence). Trimming at V came to 4 bases and at J to 1 base, leaving 5 bases not matched to a gene. The CDR3 sequence is 15 residues long. The CDR3 loop reads CASSYRTGGTDTQYF. The DNA read from the CDR3 is TGTGCCAGCAGCTATAGGACAGGCGGCACAGATACG.

Comments on this clone: The read comes to an end 3 residues before the CDR3 does, leaving the germline J gene to fill in the end. The chain joins TRBV5-1 to TRBJ2-7; no reliable D call. With 0 bases removed from V and 2 bases from J, the gap between germline ends came to 12 bases. Germline CDR1 SGHRS, CDR2 YFSETQ. This CDR3 is built from 15 residues. CDR3 bases read: TGCGCCAGCAGCTTGGAACAGTCTCGAGCCTACGAG. It translates to CASSLEQSRAYE. In full, the CDR3 is CASSLEQSRAYEQYF.